This TCR beta chain was found in a study of T-cell reconstitution after alpha-beta-depleted transplantation in children. Germline V lookup: CDR1 DFQATT, CDR2 SNEGSKA (reference sequence). The CDR3 runs to 13 residues. The germline V and J ends were trimmed by 1 base and 0 bases, with 7 bases remaining between them. This clonotype was observed at least ten times. The TCRbeta library incorporated unique molecular identifiers. TCRdb passed the PCR reads through MiXCR, listing each CDR3 protein once. Of a few hundred thousand distinct CDR3 sequences in the sample, 10% were seen once. The sample consisted of PBMCs from the stem cell graft donor, taken from the stem cell graft. The chain couples TRBV20-1 to TRBJ2-7; no reliable D call. The sequence was collected from a human donor who donated a stem cell graft to a child with acute lymphoblastic leukemia. CDR3 DNA sequence: TGCAGTGCTAGAGGTGGCAGCTCCTACGAGCAGTACTTC. Translation: CSARGGSSYEQYF.